This is a list of T cell receptor beta chains from one sample in a study of OX40 agonist ivuxolimab in advanced cancers. TCRdb keeps only in-frame clones here, not all; method: immunoSEQ multiplex PCR. The table has approximately 61,000 clones, 89% seen once. This specimen was CD4+ or CD8+ T cells sorted from blood, taken in a trial of the OX40 agonist ivuxolimab. Source of these receptors: an adult with an advanced solid tumor such as melanoma, head and neck, liver or kidney cancer. Each CDR3 is given with its conserved first and last residue. A D gene is named only where the DNA matches it firmly. A clone size is listed for some rows: how often the clone was seen (once, few, many), or a class if it is expanded.

>TRBJ2-1|.|TRBD2|TRBV28
CASSFRSSGFSYNEQFF
TGTGCCAGCAGTTTTAGGTCTAGCGGGTTCTCCTACAATGAGCAGTTCTTC
>TRBJ2-1|.|TRBD2|TRBV7-8
CASSRLAEYYNEQFF
TGTGCCAGCAGCAGACTAGCGGAATACTACAATGAGCAGTTCTTC
>TRBJ2-7|.|.|TRBV11-3
CASSLPPDGAYEQYF
TGTGCCAGCAGCTTACCCCCCGACGGAGCCTACGAGCAGTACTTC
>TRBJ2-2|.|.|TRBV6-5
CASSYFGLNTGELFF
TGTGCCAGCAGTTACTTTGGACTGAACACCGGGGAGCTGTTTTTT
>TRBJ2-7|.|.|TRBV5-6
CASSLAEAGRRQYF
TGTGCCAGCAGCTTGGCCGAAGCCGGCAGACGGCAGTACTTC
>TRBJ1-1|.|.|TRBV7-9
CASSPAEAFF
TGTGCCAGCTCCCCCGCCGAAGCTTTCTTT
>TRBJ2-7|.|.|TRBV27
CASSPSYGRRYEQYF
TGTGCCAGCAGTCCGAGCTATGGGAGAAGGTACGAGCAGTACTTC
>TRBJ2-3|.|TRBD1|TRBV6-6
CASREQGADTQYF
TGTGCCAGCAGAGAACAGGGGGCGGATACGCAGTATTTT
>TRBJ1-3|.|.|TRBV5-6
CASSSGPQRVDSGNTIYF
TGTGCCAGCAGCTCGGGACCCCAAAGGGTGGACTCTGGAAACACCATATATTTT
>TRBJ2-7|.|.|TRBV28
CASSSLQRGEQYF
TGTGCCAGCAGTTCGCTCCAGAGGGGGGAGCAGTACTTC
>TRBJ2-5|.|.|TRBV9
CASSVSGYQETQYF
TGTGCCAGCAGCGTTAGCGGTTACCAAGAGACCCAGTACTTC
>TRBJ2-1|.|TRBD2|TRBV7-9
CASSGFGLAASYNEQFF
TGTGCCAGCAGCGGGTTTGGGCTAGCGGCTTCCTACAATGAGCAGTTCTTC
>TRBJ2-1|.|TRBD2|TRBV7-7
CASSLAAGTSYNEQFF
TGTGCTAGCAGCTTAGCAGCGGGGACTAGCTACAATGAGCAGTTCTTC
>TRBJ2-2|.|.|TRBV2
CASSPGDEVHGELFF
TGTGCCAGCAGCCCCGGCGACGAAGTCCACGGGGAGCTGTTTTTT
>TRBJ2-7|.|TRBD1|TRBV7-6
CASSRTGTGAHEQYF
TGTGCCAGCAGCCGGACCGGGACAGGGGCCCACGAGCAGTACTTC
>TRBJ2-3|.|.|TRBV10-2
CATSISNTQYF
TGCGCCACAAGCATTTCGAATACGCAGTATTTT
>TRBJ2-3|.|.|TRBV7-3
CASSYGTSSTDTQYF
TGTGCCAGCAGCTACGGGACCTCTAGCACAGATACGCAGTATTTT
>TRBJ2-3|.|.|TRBV7-9
CASKGLITDTQYF
TGTGCCAGTAAGGGGCTTATCACAGATACGCAGTATTTT
>TRBJ2-7|.|.|TRBV27
CASSLQSGYEQYF
TGTGCCAGCAGTCTACAAAGCGGCTACGAGCAGTACTTC
>TRBJ2-5|.|.|TRBV4-3
CASSQDIGETQYF
TGCGCCAGCAGCCAAGATATAGGAGAGACTCAGTACTTC
>TRBJ1-5|.|.|TRBV19
CASSMEEGGNQPQHF
TGTGCCAGTAGTATGGAGGAAGGAGGCAATCAGCCCCAGCATTTT
>TRBJ1-1|.|.|TRBV27
CASSFSANTEAFF
TGTGCCAGCAGTTTTTCAGCAAACACTGAAGCTTTCTTT
>TRBJ1-1|once|.|TRBV7-8
CASSLGGGEAFF
TGTGCCAGCAGCTTAGGTGGGGGCGAAGCTTTCTTT
>TRBJ2-3|once|.|TRBV28
CASSFTTRTSFADTQYF
TGTGCCAGCAGTTTTACCACTCGGACAAGTTTTGCAGATACGCAGTATTTT
>TRBJ2-7|few|TRBD1|TRBV5-1
CASRTGTGGWQGYEQYF
TGCGCCAGCAGGACCGGGACAGGTGGTTGGCAGGGTTACGAGCAGTACTTC
>TRBJ2-4|.|.|TRBV19
CASSILRVGGAKNIQYF
TGTGCCAGTAGTATTCTCAGGGTCGGCGGGGCCAAAAACATTCAGTACTTC
>TRBJ2-3|.|.|TRBV15
CATSPDTSLDTQYF
TGTGCCACCAGCCCGGACACGTCGTTGGATACGCAGTATTTT
>TRBJ2-2|.|TRBD2|TRBV5-6
CASTLLAGRPGELFF
TGTGCCAGCACCTTACTAGCGGGGAGACCTGGGGAGCTGTTTTTT
>TRBJ2-7|.|TRBD2|TRBV19
CASSARSGRNPYEQYF
TGTGCCAGTAGTGCGAGGAGCGGGAGGAACCCCTACGAGCAGTACTTC
>TRBJ2-3|.|.|TRBV28
CASMPRGERSTDTQYF
TGTGCCAGCATGCCCCGGGGAGAACGAAGCACAGATACGCAGTATTTT
>TRBJ2-1|.|.|TRBV28
CASSFGTGPFNEQFF
TGTGCCAGCAGTTTCGGGACGGGGCCCTTCAATGAGCAGTTCTTC
>TRBJ2-3|.|.|TRBV6-1
CASSEVRAASTDTQYF
TGTGCCAGCAGTGAAGTGAGGGCGGCTAGCACAGATACGCAGTATTTT
>TRBJ1-3|.|.|TRBV7-9
CASLRDTIYF
TGTGCCAGTCTTCGAGACACCATATATTTT
>TRBJ2-5|.|.|TRBV25-1
CASSGDEEETQYF
TGTGCCAGCAGTGGGGACGAGGAAGAGACCCAGTACTTC
>TRBJ1-6|.|.|TRBV4-3
CASSQDWQLNSPLHF
TGCGCCAGCAGCCAAGATTGGCAGCTGAATTCACCCCTCCACTTT